A selection of T cell receptor beta chains follows, all from one sample in a study of shared clonotypes between healthy human individuals. Method: immunoSEQ multiplex PCR; TCRdb's copy keeps in-frame clones and lacks some. The data hold approximately 1,000,000 clones, with 60% to 85% observed a single time. The sequenced material came from memory CD4+ T cells from PBMCs. The receptor set was obtained from a man aged 18 to 35 in good health. Some clones in this sample may be carry-over from other donors' samples. CDR3s include the opening cysteine and the closing phenylalanine or tryptophan. A D gene is named only where the DNA matches it firmly. The size field is filled for only some rows; it gives once, few, many or a size class.

j_call,d_call,v_call,clone_size,cdr3_nt,cdr3_aa
TRBJ1-5,NA,TRBV19,NA,TGTGCCAGTAACCAGTATGGGGGGTACTATCAGCCCCAGCATTTT,CASNQYGGYYQPQHF
TRBJ1-5,TRBD1,TRBV18,NA,TGTGCCAGCTCGGAGACAACAGGGGTTTCTGGCAATCAGCCCCAGCATTTT,CASSETTGVSGNQPQHF
TRBJ2-2,NA,TRBV19,NA,TGTGCCAGTAGTCTACGTACAGGGACCACCGGGGAGCTGTTTTTT,CASSLRTGTTGELFF
TRBJ2-7,NA,TRBV5-1,NA,TGCGCCAGCAGCTTTTATGGACGGGCACACCCCTACGAGCAGTACTTC,CASSFYGRAHPYEQYF
TRBJ1-5,TRBD1,TRBV7-2,NA,TGTGCCAGCAGCCGGGACAGGGGTTTTTATCAGCCCCAGCATTTT,CASSRDRGFYQPQHF
TRBJ1-4,NA,TRBV5-1,NA,TGCGCCAGCAGCTTGTCCAGCAATGAAAAACTGTTTTTT,CASSLSSNEKLFF
TRBJ2-1,TRBD2,TRBV30,NA,TGTGCCTGGAGCGACGGTAGCGGGAGCCCCTTGCAGTTCTTC,CAWSDGSGSPLQFF
TRBJ1-2,NA,TRBV4-2,NA,TGTGCCAGCAGCCAAGACCGAGTTAACTATGGCTACACCTTC,CASSQDRVNYGYTF
TRBJ2-3,TRBD2,TRBV5-1,NA,TGCGCCAGCAGCCCACTAGCGGGAGGAATAGATACGCAGTATTTT,CASSPLAGGIDTQYF
TRBJ1-2,NA,TRBV15,NA,TGTGCCACCAGCAGAGATAGGGCAGCTGATGGCTACACCTTC,CATSRDRAADGYTF
TRBJ2-1,NA,TRBV6-4,NA,TGTGCCAGCAGTGACTCGGGGGGAAGCAGGACGGATGAGCAGTTCTTC,CASSDSGGSRTDEQFF
TRBJ2-1,TRBD2,TRBV14,NA,TGTGCCAGCAGCTCCCATAGCGGGATCGGGTCAAATGAGCAGTTCTTC,CASSSHSGIGSNEQFF
TRBJ2-6,TRBD1,TRBV2,NA,TGTGCCAGCAGTTCGGACAGGATGGGTGGGGCCAACGTCCTGACTTTC,CASSSDRMGGANVLTF
TRBJ2-5,NA,TRBV6-4,NA,TGTGCCAGCAGTGACATGGCAGACTACCAAGAGACCCAGTACTTC,CASSDMADYQETQYF
TRBJ2-1,TRBD1,TRBV7-8,NA,TGTGCCAGCAGCGCGGACAGGCCCTCCTACAATGAGCAGTTCTTC,CASSADRPSYNEQFF
TRBJ1-4,NA,TRBV7-8,NA,TGTGCCAGCAGCTCCCGGGACGGAGGGAAACTGTTTTTT,CASSSRDGGKLFF
TRBJ2-3,NA,TRBV29-1,once,TGCAGCTGGGCGGCATTGACAGATACGCAGTATTTT,CSWAALTDTQYF
TRBJ2-1,NA,TRBV4-2,NA,TGTGCCAGCAGCCCGAGCGGCCTCTCCTACAATGAGCAGTTCTTC,CASSPSGLSYNEQFF
TRBJ2-7,NA,TRBV28,NA,TGTGCCAGCAGTTTGAGCAGGCCCTCCTACGAGCAGTACTTC,CASSLSRPSYEQYF
TRBJ1-5,NA,TRBV11-2,NA,TGTGCCAGCAGCTTAGCTCAAAATCAGCCCCAGCATTTT,CASSLAQNQPQHF
TRBJ2-5,NA,TRBV6-1,NA,TGTGCCAGCACCCCGCTAGCTGGAGATCGAGAGACCCAGTACTTC,CASTPLAGDRETQYF
TRBJ1-5,NA,TRBV28,once,TGTGCCAGCAGTCTGGGGACGGCCGTTAGGCCCCAGCATTTT,CASSLGTAVRPQHF
TRBJ2-7,NA,TRBV4-1,many,TGCGCCAGCAGCCAAGGGGGCCCTGGGGACGAGCAGTACTTC,CASSQGGPGDEQYF
TRBJ2-7,NA,TRBV19,NA,TGTGCCACCCGGATTAGGGGTTCCTACGAGCAGTACTTC,CATRIRGSYEQYF
TRBJ1-1,TRBD1,TRBV7-7,NA,TGTGCCAGCAGCTTTGACAGGGCTCCCTTGGGCACTGAAGCTTTCTTT,CASSFDRAPLGTEAFF
TRBJ1-5,NA,TRBV2,NA,TGTGCCAGCAGTAGACAGTTAACTAGCAATCAGCCCCAGCATTTT,CASSRQLTSNQPQHF
TRBJ1-2,TRBD1,TRBV6-1,NA,TGTGCCAGCCAACAGGGGGGTCGGGACTATGGCTACACCTTC,CASQQGGRDYGYTF
TRBJ2-6,NA,TRBV9,NA,TGTGCCAGCAGCGTAGGGAGTTTCGCTGGGGCCAACGTCCTGACTTTC,CASSVGSFAGANVLTF
TRBJ2-1,NA,TRBV4-3,few,TGCGCCAGCAAACATAAACACAATGAGCAGTTCTTC,CASKHKHNEQFF
TRBJ2-1,NA,TRBV5-1,NA,TGCGCCAGCAGCTTGGCCCCGGGCGGGACTTACAATGAGCAGTTCTTC,CASSLAPGGTYNEQFF
TRBJ1-5,NA,TRBV18,NA,TGTGCCAGCTCACCATGGGTTAGCAATCAGCCCCAGCATTTT,CASSPWVSNQPQHF
TRBJ2-2,NA,TRBV2,NA,TGTGCCAGCAGTGAAGCCCAACAGAACACCGGGGAGCTGTTTTTT,CASSEAQQNTGELFF
TRBJ2-4,NA,TRBV6-6,NA,TGTGCCAGCAGTTACTCTCAGGGCGCCGGGAACATTCAGTACTTC,CASSYSQGAGNIQYF
TRBJ2-1,TRBD2,TRBV10-2,NA,TGCGCCAGCGGGTTAGCGGGGACCTACAATGAGCAGTTCTTC,CASGLAGTYNEQFF
TRBJ2-2,NA,TRBV19,once,TGTGCCAGTAGCATAGGGCCGGACGGGGAGCTGTTTTTT,CASSIGPDGELFF
TRBJ2-7,TRBD2,TRBV18,NA,TGTGCCAGCTCACCACTAGGCGGGAGTGACTCCTACGAGCAGTACTTC,CASSPLGGSDSYEQYF
TRBJ2-2,TRBD2,TRBV13,NA,TGTGCCAGCCGACTAGCGGGAGTTCCCGGGGAGCTGTTTTTT,CASRLAGVPGELFF
TRBJ2-7,NA,TRBV14,NA,TGTGCCAGCAACCAGCAGGGCCCCCCCTACGAGCAGTACTTC,CASNQQGPPYEQYF
TRBJ2-2,NA,TRBV15,once,TGTGCCACCAGCAGAGGGTACGGACGAACTCCCGGGGAGCTGTTTTTT,CATSRGYGRTPGELFF
TRBJ1-2,TRBD1,TRBV7-2,many,TGTGCCAGCAGCTTAGCGCGCGGGACAGGGGATGGCTACACCTTC,CASSLARGTGDGYTF
TRBJ2-2,NA,TRBV10-3,NA,TGTGCCATCAGTGAATCCGGGACGGCCAACACCGGGGAGCTGTTTTTT,CAISESGTANTGELFF
TRBJ2-1,TRBD2,TRBV4-3,many,TGCGCCAGCAGCCAAGGATACGCGGGAGGATCTTACAATGAGCAGTTCTTC,CASSQGYAGGSYNEQFF
TRBJ2-7,TRBD2,TRBV19,NA,TGTGCCAGTAGTGTGGGACTAGCCGCCGAGCAGTACTTC,CASSVGLAAEQYF
TRBJ1-5,NA,TRBV5-4,NA,TGTGCCAGCAGCATAGGGCCCGATCAGCCCCAGCATTTT,CASSIGPDQPQHF
TRBJ1-1,NA,TRBV7-2,NA,TGTGCCAGCAGCTGGTTGCTCGGGAACACTGAAGCTTTCTTT,CASSWLLGNTEAFF
TRBJ1-5,NA,TRBV6-1,many,TGTGCCGGGGGGGACGGTCAGCCCCAGCATTTT,CAGGDGQPQHF